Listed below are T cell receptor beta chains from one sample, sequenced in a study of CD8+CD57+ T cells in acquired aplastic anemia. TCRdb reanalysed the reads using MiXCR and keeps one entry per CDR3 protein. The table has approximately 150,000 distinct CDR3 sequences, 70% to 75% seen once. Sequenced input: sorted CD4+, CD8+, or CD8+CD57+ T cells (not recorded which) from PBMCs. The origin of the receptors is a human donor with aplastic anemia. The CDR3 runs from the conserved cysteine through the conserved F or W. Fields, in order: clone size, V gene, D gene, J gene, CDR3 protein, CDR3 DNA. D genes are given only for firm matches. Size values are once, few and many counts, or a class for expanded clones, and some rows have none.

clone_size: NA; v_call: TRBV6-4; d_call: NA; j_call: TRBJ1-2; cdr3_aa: CASSDSQDYGYTF; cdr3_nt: TGTGCCAGCAGTGACTCTCAGGACTATGGCTACACCTTC
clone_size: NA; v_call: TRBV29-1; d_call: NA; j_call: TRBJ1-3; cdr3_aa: CSVEQISGNTIYF; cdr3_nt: TGCAGCGTTGAACAGATCTCTGGAAACACCATATATTTT
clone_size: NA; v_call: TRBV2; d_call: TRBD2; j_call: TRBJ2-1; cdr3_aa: CASSGSAGAVGNEQFF; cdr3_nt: TGTGCCAGCAGTGGCTCCGCGGGAGCTGTCGGCAATGAGCAGTTCTTC
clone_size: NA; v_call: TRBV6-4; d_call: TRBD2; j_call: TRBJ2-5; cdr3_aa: CASSDSSGGAETQYF; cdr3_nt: TGTGCCAGCAGTGACTCTAGCGGGGGGGCAGAGACCCAGTACTTC
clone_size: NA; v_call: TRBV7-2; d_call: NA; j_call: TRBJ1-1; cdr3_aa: CASSQEGGTRMNTEAFF; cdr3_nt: TGTGCCAGCAGCCAAGAAGGCGGGACTCGAATGAACACTGAAGCTTTCTTT
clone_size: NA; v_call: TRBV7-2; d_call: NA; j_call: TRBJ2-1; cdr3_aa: CASSLGSKVQNEQFF; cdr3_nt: TGTGCCAGCAGCTTGGGGTCGAAGGTACAGAATGAGCAGTTCTTC
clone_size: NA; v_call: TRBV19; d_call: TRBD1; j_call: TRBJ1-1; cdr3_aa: CASRTGWSNTEAFF; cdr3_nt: TGTGCCAGTCGGACAGGGTGGTCGAACACTGAAGCTTTCTTT
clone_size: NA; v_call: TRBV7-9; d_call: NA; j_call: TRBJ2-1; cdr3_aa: CASTLINEQFF; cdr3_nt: TGTGCCAGCACCCTCATCAATGAGCAGTTCTTC
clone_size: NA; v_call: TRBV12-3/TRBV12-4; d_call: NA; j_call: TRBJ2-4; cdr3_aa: CASSFEGNIQYF; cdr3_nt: TGTGCCAGCAGTTTCGAGGGAAACATTCAGTACTTC
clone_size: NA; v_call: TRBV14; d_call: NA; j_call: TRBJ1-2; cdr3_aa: CASSQVMGGGDHGYTF; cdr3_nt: TGTGCCAGCAGCCAAGTTATGGGGGGAGGAGATCATGGCTACACCTTC
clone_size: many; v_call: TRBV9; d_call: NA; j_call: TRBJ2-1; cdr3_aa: CASNQGGSSYNEQFF; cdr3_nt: TGTGCCAGCAACCAGGGGGGGTCCTCCTACAATGAGCAGTTCTTC
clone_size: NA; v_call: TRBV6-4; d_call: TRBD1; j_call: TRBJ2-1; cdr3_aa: CASSETGTGGNEQFF; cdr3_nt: TGTGCCAGCAGTGAAACCGGGACAGGGGGCAATGAGCAGTTCTTC
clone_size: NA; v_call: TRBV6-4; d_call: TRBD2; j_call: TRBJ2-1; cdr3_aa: CAGSSGGGATEQFF; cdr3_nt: TGTGCCGGCAGTAGTGGCGGGGGGGCCACTGAGCAGTTCTTC
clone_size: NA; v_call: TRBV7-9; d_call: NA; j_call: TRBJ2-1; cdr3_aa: CASSPEGDTEQFF; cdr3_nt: TGTGCCAGCAGCCCGGAGGGGGACACTGAGCAGTTCTTC
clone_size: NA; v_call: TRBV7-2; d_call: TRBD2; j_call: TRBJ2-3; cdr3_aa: CASSKGLAGRTDTQYF; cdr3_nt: TGTGCCAGCAGCAAGGGACTAGCGGGTCGGACAGATACGCAGTATTTT
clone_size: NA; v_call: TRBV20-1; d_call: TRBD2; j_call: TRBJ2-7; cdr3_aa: CSVASGGPGHEQYF; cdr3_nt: TGCAGTGTGGCTAGCGGGGGCCCTGGCCACGAGCAGTACTTC
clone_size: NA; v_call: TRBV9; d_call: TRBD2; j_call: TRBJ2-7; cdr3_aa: CASSVVASGGAEQYF; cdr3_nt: TGTGCCAGCAGCGTAGTTGCTAGCGGGGGGGCCGAGCAGTACTTC
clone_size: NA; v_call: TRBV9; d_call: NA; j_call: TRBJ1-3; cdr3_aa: CASSSPWSSGNTIYF; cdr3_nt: TGTGCCAGCAGCTCCCCGTGGAGCTCTGGAAACACCATATATTTT
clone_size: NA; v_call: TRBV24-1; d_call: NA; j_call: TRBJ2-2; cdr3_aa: CATTGTGTTGELFF; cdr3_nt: TGTGCCACCACGGGAACCGGGACAACCGGGGAGCTGTTTTTT
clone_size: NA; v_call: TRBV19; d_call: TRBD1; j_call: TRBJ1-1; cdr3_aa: CASSISPDRVRAFF; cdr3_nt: TGTGCCAGTAGTATCTCCCCTGACAGGGTACGAGCTTTCTTT
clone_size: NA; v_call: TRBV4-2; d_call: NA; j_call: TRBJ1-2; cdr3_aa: CASSQGGGYTF; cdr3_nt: TGTGCCAGCAGCCAAGGTGGTGGCTACACCTTC
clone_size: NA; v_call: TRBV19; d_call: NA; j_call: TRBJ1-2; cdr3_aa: CASTPAGGANYGYTF; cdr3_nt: TGTGCCAGCACTCCAGCCGGGGGGGCTAACTATGGCTACACCTTC
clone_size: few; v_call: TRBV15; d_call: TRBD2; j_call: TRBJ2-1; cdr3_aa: CATSRDWGSLANSYNEQFF; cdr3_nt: TGTGCCACCAGCAGAGATTGGGGTTCACTAGCGAACTCCTACAATGAGCAGTTCTTC
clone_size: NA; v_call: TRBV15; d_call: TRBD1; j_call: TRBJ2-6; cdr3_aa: CATSRQQGVPGANVLTF; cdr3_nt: TGTGCCACCAGCAGACAACAGGGGGTGCCTGGGGCCAACGTCCTGACTTTC
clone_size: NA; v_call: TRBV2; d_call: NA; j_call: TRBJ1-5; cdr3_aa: CASSEDWNQPQHF; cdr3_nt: TGTGCCAGCAGTGAGGACTGGAATCAGCCCCAGCATTTT
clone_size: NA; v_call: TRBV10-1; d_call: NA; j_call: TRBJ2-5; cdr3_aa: CASSESRYQETQYF; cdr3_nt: TGCGCCAGCAGTGAGTCGAGGTACCAAGAGACCCAGTACTTC
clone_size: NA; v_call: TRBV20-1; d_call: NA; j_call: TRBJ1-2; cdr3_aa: CSARDTASDGYGYTF; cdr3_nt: TGCAGTGCTAGAGATACGGCCTCCGACGGCTATGGCTACACCTTC
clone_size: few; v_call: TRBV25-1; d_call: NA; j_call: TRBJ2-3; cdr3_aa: CASSGNRQTDTQYF; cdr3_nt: TGTGCCAGCAGTGGAAATCGCCAGACAGATACGCAGTATTTT
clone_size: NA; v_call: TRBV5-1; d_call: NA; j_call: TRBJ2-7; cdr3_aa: CASSLRSAGTYEQYF; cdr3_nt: TGCGCCAGCAGCTTGAGATCGGCGGGAACCTACGAGCAGTACTTC
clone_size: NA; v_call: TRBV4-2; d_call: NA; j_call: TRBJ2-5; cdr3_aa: CASSQDLGGQETQYF; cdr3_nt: TGTGCCAGCAGCCAAGATCTTGGGGGCCAAGAGACCCAGTACTTC
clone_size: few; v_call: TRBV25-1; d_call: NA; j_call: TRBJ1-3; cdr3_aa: CASSEYDGNTIYF; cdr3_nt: TGTGCCAGCAGTGAATATGATGGAAACACCATATATTTT
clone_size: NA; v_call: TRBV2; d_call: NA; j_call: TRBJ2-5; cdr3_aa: CASSERQYQETQYF; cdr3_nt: TGTGCCAGCAGTGAACGACAGTACCAAGAGACCCAGTACTTC
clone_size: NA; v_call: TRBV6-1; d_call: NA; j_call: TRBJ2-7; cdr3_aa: CASSEGGARSYEQYF; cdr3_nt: TGTGCCAGCAGTGAGGGGGGGGCCCGATCCTACGAGCAGTACTTC
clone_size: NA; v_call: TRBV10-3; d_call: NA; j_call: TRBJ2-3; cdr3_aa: CASSPVKAVYTDTQYF; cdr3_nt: TGTGCCAGCAGCCCTGTCAAGGCAGTCTACACAGATACGCAGTATTTT
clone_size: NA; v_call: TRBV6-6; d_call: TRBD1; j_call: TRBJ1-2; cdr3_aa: CASRPRQGNYGYTF; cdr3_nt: TGTGCCAGCAGGCCACGACAGGGAAACTATGGCTACACCTTC
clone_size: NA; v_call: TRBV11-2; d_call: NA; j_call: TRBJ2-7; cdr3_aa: CASSPNSYEQYF; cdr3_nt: TGTGCCAGCAGCCCTAACTCCTACGAGCAGTACTTC
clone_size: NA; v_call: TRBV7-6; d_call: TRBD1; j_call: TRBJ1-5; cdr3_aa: CASSGQGWSNQPQHF; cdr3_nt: TGTGCCAGCAGTGGACAGGGGTGGAGCAATCAGCCCCAGCATTTT
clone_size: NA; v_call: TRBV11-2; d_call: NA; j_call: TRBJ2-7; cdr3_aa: CASRASTSGDYEQYF; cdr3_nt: TGTGCCAGCAGGGCTTCTACGAGTGGAGACTACGAGCAGTACTTC
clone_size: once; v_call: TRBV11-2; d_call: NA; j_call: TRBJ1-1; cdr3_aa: CASSLFGQLNTEAFF; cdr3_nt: TGTGCCAGCAGCTTGTTCGGGCAACTGAACACTGAAGCTTTCTTT
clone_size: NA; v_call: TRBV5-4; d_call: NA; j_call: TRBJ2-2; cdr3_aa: CASSFAGVSPNTGELFF; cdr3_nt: TGTGCCAGCAGCTTCGCCGGGGTTAGCCCGAACACCGGGGAGCTGTTTTTT
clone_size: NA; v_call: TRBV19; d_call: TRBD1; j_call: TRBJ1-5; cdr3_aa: CASSIGTGGGQPQHF; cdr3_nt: TGTGCCAGTAGTATTGGGACAGGGGGAGGTCAGCCCCAGCATTTT
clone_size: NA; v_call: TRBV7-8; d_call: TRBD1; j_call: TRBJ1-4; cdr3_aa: CASSPSRTGGTNEKLFF; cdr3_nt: TGTGCCAGCAGCCCCTCGCGGACAGGGGGCACTAATGAAAAACTGTTTTTT
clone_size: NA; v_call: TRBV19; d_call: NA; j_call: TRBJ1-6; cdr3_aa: CASSSGSSYNSPLHF; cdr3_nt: TGTGCCAGTAGTTCCGGAAGCTCCTATAATTCACCCCTCCACTTT
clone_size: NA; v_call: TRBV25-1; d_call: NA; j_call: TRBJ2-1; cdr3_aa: CAYELGVFGNEQFF; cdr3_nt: TGTGCCTACGAGCTAGGGGTCTTCGGGAATGAGCAGTTCTTC
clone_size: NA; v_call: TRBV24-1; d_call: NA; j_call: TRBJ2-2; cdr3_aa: CATSRRNGELFF; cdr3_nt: TGTGCCACCTCTCGTAGGAACGGGGAGCTGTTTTTT
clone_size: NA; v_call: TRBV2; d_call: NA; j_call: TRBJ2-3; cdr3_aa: CASSEWGSLTQYF; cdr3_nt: TGTGCCAGCAGTGAATGGGGTAGCCTCACGCAGTATTTT
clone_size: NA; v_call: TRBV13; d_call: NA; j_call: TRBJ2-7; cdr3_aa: CASSLGGQGYSYEQYF; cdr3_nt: TGTGCCAGCAGCTTAGGGGGCCAAGGGTATTCCTACGAGCAGTACTTC
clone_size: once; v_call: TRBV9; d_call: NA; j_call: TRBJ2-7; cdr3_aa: CACSAMGREDYEQYF; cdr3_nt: TGTGCCTGCAGTGCTATGGGCCGCGAGGATTACGAGCAGTACTTC
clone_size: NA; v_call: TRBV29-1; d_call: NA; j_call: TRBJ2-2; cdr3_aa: CSVDPGPTGELFF; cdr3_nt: TGCAGCGTTGACCCCGGACCCACCGGGGAGCTGTTTTTT